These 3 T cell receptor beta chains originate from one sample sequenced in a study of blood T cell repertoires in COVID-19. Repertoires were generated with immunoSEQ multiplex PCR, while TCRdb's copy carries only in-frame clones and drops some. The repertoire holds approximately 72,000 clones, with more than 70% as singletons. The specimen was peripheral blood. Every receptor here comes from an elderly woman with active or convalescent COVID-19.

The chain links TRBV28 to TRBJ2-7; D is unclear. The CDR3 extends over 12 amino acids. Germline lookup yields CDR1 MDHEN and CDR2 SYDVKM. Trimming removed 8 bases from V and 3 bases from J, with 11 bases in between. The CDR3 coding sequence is TGTGCCAGCTTGGGCATTTACTACGAGCAGTACTTC. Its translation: CASLGIYYEQYF.

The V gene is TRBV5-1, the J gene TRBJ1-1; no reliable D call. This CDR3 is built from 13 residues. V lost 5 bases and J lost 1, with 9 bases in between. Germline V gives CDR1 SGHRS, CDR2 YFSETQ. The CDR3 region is CASRSGENTEAFF. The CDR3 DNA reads TGCGCCAGCAGATCCGGGGAGAACACTGAAGCTTTCTTT.

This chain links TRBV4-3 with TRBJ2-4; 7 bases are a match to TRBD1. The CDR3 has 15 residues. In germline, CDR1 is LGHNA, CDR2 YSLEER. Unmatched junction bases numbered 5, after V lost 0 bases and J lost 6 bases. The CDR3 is CASSQDGTAVNIQYF. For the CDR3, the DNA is TGCGCCAGCAGCCAAGACGGGACAGCGGTAAACATTCAGTACTTC.